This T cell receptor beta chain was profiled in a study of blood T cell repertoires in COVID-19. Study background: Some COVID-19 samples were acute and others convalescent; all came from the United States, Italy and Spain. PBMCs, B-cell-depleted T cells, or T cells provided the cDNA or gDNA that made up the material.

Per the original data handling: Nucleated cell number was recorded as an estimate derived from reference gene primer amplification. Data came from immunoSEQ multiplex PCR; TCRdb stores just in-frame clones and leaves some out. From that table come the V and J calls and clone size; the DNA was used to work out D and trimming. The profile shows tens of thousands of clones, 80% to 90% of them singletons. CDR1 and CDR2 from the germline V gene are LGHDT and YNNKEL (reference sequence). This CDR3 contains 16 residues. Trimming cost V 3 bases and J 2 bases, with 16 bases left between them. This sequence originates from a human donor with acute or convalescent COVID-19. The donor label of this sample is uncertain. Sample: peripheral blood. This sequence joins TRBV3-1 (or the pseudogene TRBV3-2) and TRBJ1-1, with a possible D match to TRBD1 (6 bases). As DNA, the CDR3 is TGTGCCAGCAGCCAGGGAAGACAGGCTTTAAACACTGAAGCTTTCTTT. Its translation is CASSQGRQALNTEAFF.